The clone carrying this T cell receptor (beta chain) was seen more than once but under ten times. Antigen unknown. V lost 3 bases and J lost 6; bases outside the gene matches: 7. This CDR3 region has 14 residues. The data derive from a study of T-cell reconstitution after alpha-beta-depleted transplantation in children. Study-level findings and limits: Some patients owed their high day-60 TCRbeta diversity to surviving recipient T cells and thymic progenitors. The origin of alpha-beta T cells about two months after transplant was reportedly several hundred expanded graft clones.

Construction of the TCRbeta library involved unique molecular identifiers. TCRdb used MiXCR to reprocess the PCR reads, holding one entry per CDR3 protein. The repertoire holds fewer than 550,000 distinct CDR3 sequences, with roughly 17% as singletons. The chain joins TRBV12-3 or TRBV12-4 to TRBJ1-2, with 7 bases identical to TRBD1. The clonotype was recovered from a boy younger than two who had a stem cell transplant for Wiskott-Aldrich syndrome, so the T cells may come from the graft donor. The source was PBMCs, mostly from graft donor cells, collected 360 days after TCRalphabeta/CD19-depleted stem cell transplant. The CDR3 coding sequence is TGTGCCAGCAGTTTCTCGACAGGGTTCCATGGCTACACCTTC. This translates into CASSFSTGFHGYTF.